Listed below are T cell receptor beta chains from one sample, sequenced in a study of cytomegalovirus exposure and HLA in healthy donors. Sequenced by immunoSEQ multiplex PCR; TCRdb stores in-frame clones only, minus some. The sample lists some 110,000 clones, less than 80% occurring once. The sample taken for sequencing was PBMCs. The receptors here all came from a woman aged 25 to 39 in good health and CMV-seronegative. The CDR3 runs from the conserved cysteine through the conserved F or W. A D gene is named only where the DNA matches it firmly. Expanded clones get a size class; other rows say once, few or many, or leave the size out.

15,TRBJ1-1,TRBV7-3,-,-,TGTGCCAGCAGCTTCCTGGGCAGGCTGAACACTGAAGCTTTCTTT,CASSFLGRLNTEAFF
16,TRBJ2-5,TRBV7-9,TRBD1,-,TGTGCCAGCAGCTTAGGGGACAGGGGGCATGTGGAGACCCAGTACTTC,CASSLGDRGHVETQYF
17,TRBJ2-2,TRBV7-8,TRBD2,-,TGTGCCAGCAGCTTAGGTCGTGCTAGCGGGATATCCGGGGAGCTGTTTTTT,CASSLGRASGISGELFF
13,TRBJ1-2,TRBV28,-,few,TGTGCCAGCAGTCAAGGACAGAACTATGGCTACACCTTC,CASSQGQNYGYTF
14,TRBJ1-4,TRBV6-6,-,-,TGTGCCAGCAGCCCCCTAGCAACTAATGAAAAACTGTTTTTT,CASSPLATNEKLFF
17,TRBJ1-3,TRBV9,-,-,TGTGCCAGCAGCGTAGGGGGGGGGAGAAACTCTGGAAACACCATATATTTT,CASSVGGGRNSGNTIYF
15,TRBJ1-5,TRBV2,-,few,TGTGCCAGCAGTGCCACAGCTAATAGCAATCAGCCCCAGCATTTT,CASSATANSNQPQHF
14,TRBJ1-1,TRBV19,-,-,TGTGCCAGTAGTATAAGTAGTGCGGGGATGGAAGCTTTCTTT,CASSISSAGMEAFF
13,TRBJ2-7,TRBV2,-,-,TGTGCCAGCAGTGGGGCGAGCTCCTACGAGCAGTACTTC,CASSGASSYEQYF
14,TRBJ1-2,TRBV29-1,TRBD1,-,TGCAGCGGGGGACAGGGGGCCGATAACTATGGCTATACCTTC,CSGGQGADNYGYTF
13,TRBJ2-7,TRBV15,-,-,TGTGCCACCAGCCGACGGGGGAACTACGAGCAGTACTTC,CATSRRGNYEQYF
16,TRBJ2-6,TRBV7-2,-,few,TGTGCCAGCAGCTTAGTAGTAGGGGCTGGGGCCAACGTCCTGACTTTC,CASSLVVGAGANVLTF
14,TRBJ2-6,TRBV27,-,-,TGTGCCAGCAAGACTATCCTCGGGGCCAACGTCCTGACTTTC,CASKTILGANVLTF
13,TRBJ2-5,TRBV10-1,-,-,TGCGCCAGCGGTGATAGGGGTACTGGGACCCAGTACTTC,CASGDRGTGTQYF
13,TRBJ1-1,TRBV7-8,-,-,TGTGCCAGCAGCGGACAGTTGAACACTGAAGCTTTCTTT,CASSGQLNTEAFF
17,TRBJ1-5,TRBV5-6,TRBD1,-,TGTGCCAGCAGCACCGGACAGGGGTCGAGTAGCAATCAGCCCCAGCATTTT,CASSTGQGSSSNQPQHF
10,TRBJ1-4,TRBV20-1,-,few,TGCAGTGGCTATAATGAAAAACTGTTTTTT,CSGYNEKLFF
14,TRBJ1-5,TRBV18,-,few,TGTGCCAGCTCTCCCACCTTGACTAATCAGCCCCAGCATTTT,CASSPTLTNQPQHF
15,TRBJ1-5,TRBV25-1,-,few,TGTGCCAGCAGTGAATCAGGACGGGGAAATCAGCCCCAGCATTTT,CASSESGRGNQPQHF
15,TRBJ2-3,TRBV9,TRBD2,-,TGTGCCAGCAGCCCCACAGGGACTAGCCTAGATACGCAGTATTTT,CASSPTGTSLDTQYF
14,TRBJ1-1,TRBV19,-,-,TGTGCCAGTAGTATAGATCGTCGGACAGCTCTAGCTTTCTTT,CASSIDRRTALAFF
15,TRBJ2-3,TRBV5-1,TRBD1,-,TGCGCCAGCAGCTCCCGGGACAGTGCCACAGATACGCAGTATTTT,CASSSRDSATDTQYF
15,TRBJ2-1,TRBV7-7,TRBD2,-,TGTGCTAGCAGCTTAGGGACTAGCGTCTACAATGAGCAGTTCTTC,CASSLGTSVYNEQFF
17,TRBJ2-2,TRBV4-3,TRBD1,once,TGCGCCAGCAGCCAAGAAGTGACAGGGCCGAACACCGGGGAGCTGTTTTTT,CASSQEVTGPNTGELFF
18,TRBJ2-1,TRBV28,TRBD2,-,TGTGCCAGCAGTCCCCCTCTAGCGGGAGGGGGAATGTACAATGAGCAGTTCTTC,CASSPPLAGGGMYNEQFF
14,TRBJ2-7,TRBV28,TRBD2,-,TGTGCCAGCAGTTTTGGGACTAGCGGTTACGAGCAGTACTTC,CASSFGTSGYEQYF
15,TRBJ1-1,TRBV7-6,TRBD1,-,TGTGCCAGCAGCTTACGGACAGGGAGTAACACTGAAGCTTTCTTT,CASSLRTGSNTEAFF
14,TRBJ2-7,TRBV10-3,-,few,TGTGCCATCAGTGCCGGGGAGTCCCCCTACGAGCAGTACTTC,CAISAGESPYEQYF
13,TRBJ1-6,TRBV28,-,once,TGTGCCAGCAGTCTCCGGTCCCACAAAGGGGGCCACTTT,CASSLRSHKGGHF
15,TRBJ2-5,TRBV6-5,TRBD1,-,TGTGCCAGCAGCACCCCAGGGACAGAGCAAGAGACCCAGTACTTC,CASSTPGTEQETQYF
15,TRBJ1-1,TRBV6-4,TRBD1,-,TGTGCCAGCAGTGATACCGGGACAGGGGTGACTGAAGCTTTCTTT,CASSDTGTGVTEAFF
16,TRBJ1-3,TRBV28,-,few,TGTGCCAGCAGTTTCTGGACGGCAGGGACTGGAAACACCATATATTTT,CASSFWTAGTGNTIYF
15,TRBJ2-3,TRBV5-8,-,-,TGTGCCAGCAGCTTGGTCGGCGGGAGCACAGATACGCAGTATTTT,CASSLVGGSTDTQYF
12,TRBJ1-2,TRBV19,-,few,TGTGCCAGCATCTCTTCGACAGATGGCTACACCTTC,CASISSTDGYTF
14,TRBJ2-5,TRBV19,-,-,TGTGCCAGTAGTATAACAGGACTATGGGAGACCCAGTACTTC,CASSITGLWETQYF
18,TRBJ2-3,TRBV28,TRBD2,few,TGTGCCAGCAGTTCCTTAGCGGGAGGAGTTTTAGTCGCAGATACGCAGTATTTT,CASSSLAGGVLVADTQYF
13,TRBJ2-2,TRBV28,TRBD2,-,TGTGCCAGCACACCTAGCGGGGCGGATGGGCTGTTTTTT,CASTPSGADGLFF
14,TRBJ2-5,TRBV30,-,-,TGTGCCTGGAGTGTTGTAGGGGGTCGGGAGACCCAGTACTTC,CAWSVVGGRETQYF
14,TRBJ1-3,TRBV7-9,-,once,TGTGCCAGCAGCTTAACGGCATCCAGTAGCGCCATATATTTT,CASSLTASSSAIYF
17,TRBJ2-5,TRBV27,TRBD1,once,TGTGCCAGCAGCCCCGAGGGCGGGACAGGGATGAAAGAGACCCAGTACTTC,CASSPEGGTGMKETQYF
17,TRBJ2-5,TRBV7-2,-,-,TGTGCCAGCAGCGCAGGCTCCCACATGGCGTTGCAAGAGACCCAGTACTTC,CASSAGSHMALQETQYF
12,TRBJ2-1,TRBV6-6,TRBD1,-,TGTGCCAGCAGGCGGGGACAGGAGAAGCAGTTCTTC,CASRRGQEKQFF
15,TRBJ2-2,TRBV6-5,-,-,TGTGCCAGCAGCTCTTACGGGAGTAGTTCCGGGGAGCTGTTTTTT,CASSSYGSSSGELFF
14,TRBJ1-2,TRBV7-9,TRBD1,-,TGTGCCAGCAGCTCCTCGGACAGGGACTATGGCTACACCTTC,CASSSSDRDYGYTF
16,TRBJ2-1,TRBV10-2,TRBD2,-,TGCGCCAGCAGTAGTACTAGCGGGGCCTCCTACAATGAGCAGTTCTTC,CASSSTSGASYNEQFF
16,TRBJ1-5,TRBV19,TRBD1,few,TGTGCCAGTAGTATACAGGGGGCGGCGGGCAATCAGCCCCAGCATTTT,CASSIQGAAGNQPQHF
11,TRBJ1-1,TRBV7-8,-,-,TGTGCCAGCAGCTTAGGGGGGGGAGCTTTCTTT,CASSLGGGAFF
15,TRBJ2-1,TRBV6-4,TRBD2,-,TGTGCCAGCAGTGACGGCGGGGGGGCTAACAATGAGCAGTTCTTC,CASSDGGGANNEQFF
15,TRBJ2-4,TRBV6-1,-,-,TGTGCCAGCAGTGAAGGGGGACTGTTCAAAAACATTCAGTACTTC,CASSEGGLFKNIQYF
15,TRBJ2-3,TRBV9,TRBD1,few,TGTGCCAGCAGCGTAAGGACAGGGAACACAGATACGCAGTATTTT,CASSVRTGNTDTQYF
15,TRBJ1-5,TRBV10-1,-,few,TGCGCCAGCAGTGAGTCCTGGGGGCGAGATCAGCCCCAGCATTTT,CASSESWGRDQPQHF
15,TRBJ1-2,TRBV5-4,-,-,TGTGCCAGCAGCTTGCAGGGGTCATCAAACTATGGCTACACCTTC,CASSLQGSSNYGYTF
15,TRBJ2-7,TRBV7-6,-,-,TGTGCCAGCAGCCCCGAGAACCGGGACAACTACGAGCAGTACTTC,CASSPENRDNYEQYF
16,TRBJ2-1,TRBV5-5,-,few,TGTGCCAGCAGCTTGGAGGTACTAGTCTCCTACAATGAGCAGTTCTTC,CASSLEVLVSYNEQFF